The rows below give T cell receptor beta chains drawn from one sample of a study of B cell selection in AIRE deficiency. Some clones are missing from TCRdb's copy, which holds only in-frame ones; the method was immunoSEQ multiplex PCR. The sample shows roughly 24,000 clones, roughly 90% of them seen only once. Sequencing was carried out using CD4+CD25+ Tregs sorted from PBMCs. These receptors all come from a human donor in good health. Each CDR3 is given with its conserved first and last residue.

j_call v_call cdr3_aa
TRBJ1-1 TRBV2 CATRLDRNTEAFF
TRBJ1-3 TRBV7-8 CASSYGSPGNTIYF
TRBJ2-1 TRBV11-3 CASSLEGDTNEQFF
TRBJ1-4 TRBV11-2 CASSRQATNEKLFF
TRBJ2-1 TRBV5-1 CASSLAAAASYNEQFF
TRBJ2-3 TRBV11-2 CASKGTGSPFTQYF
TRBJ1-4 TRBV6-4 CASSEGSGYRDNEKLFF
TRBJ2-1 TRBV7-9 CASSSPRAMNNEQFF
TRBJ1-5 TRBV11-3 CASSLGPYSNQPQHF
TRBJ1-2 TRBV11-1 CASSLEVGYTF
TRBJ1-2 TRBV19 CASSIVGTGVSSGGYTF
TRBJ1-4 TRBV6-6 CASRLRTGEGEKLFF
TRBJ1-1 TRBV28 CASTKQMNTEAFF
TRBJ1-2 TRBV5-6 CASSSDYYGYTF
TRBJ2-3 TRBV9 CASSVSGTDTQYF
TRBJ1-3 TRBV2 CASSEEVAGNTIYF
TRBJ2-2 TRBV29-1 CSVRINTGELFF
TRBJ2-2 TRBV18 CASSKEIANTGELFF
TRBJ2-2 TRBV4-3 CASSQDLGQGVWDGELFF
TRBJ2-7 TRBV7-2 CASSFGRGYEQYF
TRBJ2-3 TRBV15 CATSRGQGFTDTQYF
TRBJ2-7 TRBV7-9 CASSKDRNFYEQYF
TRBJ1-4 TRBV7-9 CASSPQGQKLFF
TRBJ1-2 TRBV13 CASSPTEGTGTPYGYTF
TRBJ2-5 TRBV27 CASSSGGARTQYF
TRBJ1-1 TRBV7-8 CASNRDRNTEAFF
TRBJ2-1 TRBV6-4 CASSDSQTDYNEQFF
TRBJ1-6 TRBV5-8 CASSLDRNSPLHF
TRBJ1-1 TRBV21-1 CASSPWGVNTEAFF
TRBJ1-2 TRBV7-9 CASSLVSYGYTF
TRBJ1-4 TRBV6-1 CASSEEVRGEKLFF
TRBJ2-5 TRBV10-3 CAISVTGGARETQYF
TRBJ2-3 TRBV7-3 CASSLMGVEADTQYF
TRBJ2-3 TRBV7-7 CASSPGPASTDTQYF
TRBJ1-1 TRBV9 CASSVGGWGTEAFF
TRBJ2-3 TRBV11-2 CASSLGGLRADTQYF